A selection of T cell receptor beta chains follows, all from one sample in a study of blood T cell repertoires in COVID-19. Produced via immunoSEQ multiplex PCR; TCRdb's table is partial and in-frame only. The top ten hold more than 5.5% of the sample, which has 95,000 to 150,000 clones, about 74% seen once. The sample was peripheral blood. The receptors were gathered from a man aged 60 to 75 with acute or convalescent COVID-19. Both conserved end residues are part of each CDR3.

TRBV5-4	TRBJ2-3	CASSRRGGRDTQYF
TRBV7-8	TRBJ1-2	CASSFGGARGYTF
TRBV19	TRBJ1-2	CASSRGRTVENYGYTF
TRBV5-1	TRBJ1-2	CASSLTGGVSYGYTF
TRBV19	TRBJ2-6	CASSLDRARSGANVLTF
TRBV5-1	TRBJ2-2	CASSHGGQDTGELFF
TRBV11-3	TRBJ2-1	CASSLNIVSGRMDNEQFF
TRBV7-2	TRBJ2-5	CASSPRTSGTRYQETQYF
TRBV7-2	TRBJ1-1	CASSLESDSNTEAFF
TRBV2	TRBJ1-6	CASTQTGNAYNSPLHF
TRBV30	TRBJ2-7	CAWSESGEQYF
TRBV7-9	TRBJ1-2	CASSLGVAGLQYTF
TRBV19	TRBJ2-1	CASSIPPTSGGYNEQFF
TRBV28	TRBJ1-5	CASSLYSGGIQPQHF
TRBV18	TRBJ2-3	CASSRLTGQGGDTQYF
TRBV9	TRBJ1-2	CASSNWDFHTF
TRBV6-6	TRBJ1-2	CASSSTGVGYTF